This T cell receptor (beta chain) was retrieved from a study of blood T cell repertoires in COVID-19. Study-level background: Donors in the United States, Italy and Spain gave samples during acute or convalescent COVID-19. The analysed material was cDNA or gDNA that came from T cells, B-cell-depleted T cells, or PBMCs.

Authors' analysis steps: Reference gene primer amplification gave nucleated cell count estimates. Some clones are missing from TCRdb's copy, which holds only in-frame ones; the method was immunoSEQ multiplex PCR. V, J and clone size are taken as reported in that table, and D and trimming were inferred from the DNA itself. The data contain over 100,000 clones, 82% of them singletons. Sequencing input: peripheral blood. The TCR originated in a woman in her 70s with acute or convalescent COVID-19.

The CDR3 sequence: CASSLGTVNSPLHF. The CDR3 nucleotides read TGTGCCAGCAGCCTCGGGACAGTAAATTCACCCCTCCACTTT. This chain connects TRBV7-2 to TRBJ1-6; 7 bases are shared with TRBD1. Germline V gene sequence: CDR1 SGHTA, CDR2 FQGNSA. The CDR3 has 14 residues. With V trimmed by 5 bases and J by 7 bases, 5 bases remained unmatched.